This T cell receptor (beta chain) is from a study of cytomegalovirus exposure and HLA in healthy donors (dated by TCRdb to between 2016 and 2019). Describing the broader study: In an earlier analysis of some 550 of the donors, approximately 300 Gb of sequence data and roughly 100 million unique TCR beta sequences from 150 million to 200 million T cells were reported. A later genetic analysis used genome-wide SNP genotypes for about three fifths of the 666 donors, treating that subset as a discovery cohort. Typing coverage differed by locus: A, B, C, DRB1 and DQB1 were typed in about 620-630 donors, DQA1 in 500 to 550, DPA1 in 606, and DPB1 in roughly 470. Besides the first cohort of 550 to 750 subjects, a separate validation cohort made up of 120 or so different subjects was used. HLA typing included class I and class II loci at four-digit resolution. Approximately 300 gigabases of sequencing data and roughly 80 million unique TCR sequences made up an early release that covered several hundred HLA-typed donors. The study used immunosequencing to profile the T cell repertoires of several hundred subjects and linked those repertoires to cytomegalovirus serostatus. The study combined high-throughput TCR immunosequencing, statistical association of individual TCRs with disease status, and machine learning to predict cytomegalovirus infection status. Because of strong linkage in the cohort, four to six DR-DQ haplotypes were treated as single units for association and clustering. Donor age, sex, ethnicity and CMV serostatus were compiled together with the repertoire data. Among 398 genotyped donors of the cohort, an average of around 240,000 unique TCR beta nucleotide sequences were sequenced per donor, 15% to 20% of them non-productive. In the later analysis, no new phenotypic data were used to find candidate immune exposures; instead, reliance was placed on TCR beta sequences and their occurrence across donors. To decide whether each TCR beta V gene segment behaved as functional or pseudogenic, an earlier analysis of 587 of the donors relied on high-throughput TCR beta sequencing. In a later analysis, previously published TCR beta repertoires from roughly 710 donors were re-analyzed and high-resolution HLA genotyping was added so that TCR occurrence patterns could be studied. The genetic ancestry cluster associated with self-reported Caucasian donors included 70% to 85% of the 300 to 450 genotyped donors. The study aimed to test whether signatures of past pathogen exposure could be identified by cataloging public T cell receptors. All discovery cohort repertoires had been generated on a single sequencing platform. Here is what the overall study found, with its caveats: A further reported finding was that TCR beta sequences accurately predicted the HLA-A and HLA-B alleles for most subjects in the first cohort. Most CMV-associated TCR beta chains appeared to be HLA-restricted in a later analysis, and the HLA associations seemed to be driven largely by CMV exposure. A few of the identified cytomegalovirus-associated TCR beta chains were confirmed in vitro to be specific for cytomegalovirus antigens. A later genetic analysis reported fewer N-insertions in productive TCRs among donors in an Asian-associated ancestry cluster than the roughly 700-donor mean. A cluster of highly shared sequence variants was judged likely to represent a technical artifact of the sequencing pipeline. Some IMGT-functional V segments, including TRBV6-2 and TRBV6-3, could not be told apart with the 87-base-pair reads, so those segments were excluded. In this cohort, only TCR beta chains were sequenced, and detectable features were limited by the absence of alpha or paired-chain data. CMV serostatus was the only immune exposure information available for the cohort. Several of the top co-occurrence clusters appeared to be linked to parvovirus B19, influenza, CMV and Epstein-Barr virus, according to a later analysis. At a false discovery rate of 0.05, a later analysis linked some 18,000 TCR beta sequences to specific HLA alleles. Broadly in line with IMGT annotations, most TCR beta V segments showed up in productive rearrangements about 87% or about 30% of the time in an earlier analysis of about 500 of the donors. While some public TCRs were present in many individuals, most TCR sequences turned up only very rarely across donors. According to a later analysis, TCR association rates differed among HLA loci, with DRB1 alleles showing the most associated TCRs and HLA-C alleles showing the fewest. A later analysis found that HLA-associated TCR beta chains were more clonally expanded and had lower generation probabilities than equally common non-associated chains. The authors suggested that the approach could potentially be generalized to other disease states and immunological phenotypes. The classifier was reported to diagnose cytomegalovirus status with high specificity and sensitivity in both the original and validation cohorts. When HLA alleles, especially DR and DQ, strongly co-occurred, attributing TCR associations to individual alleles was difficult. The earlier analysis of about 600 of the donors excluded 15 to 20 rarely observed V segments, including chromosome 9 orphons, because counts were too low. Linkage disequilibrium might explain the correlated functional status among segregating V segments, but an unknown experimental factor could not be excluded. Roughly uniform sequencing depth across donors was assumed in presence/absence analyses, although this assumption may not hold. In the study, around 160 TCR beta chains were listed as associated with cytomegalovirus. An association between a missense DCLRE1C variant and V-gene and J-gene trimming of TCR beta chains was found in a later genetic analysis and replicated in an independent cohort. Because some donors lacked HLA typing at each locus, the association tests relied only on the typed subset.

Spanning cysteine to phenylalanine, the CDR3 consists of 16 amino acids. Only CDR3 DNA remains: 48 bases, in frame from the first base. Trimming takes 0 bases off V and 0 bases off J; junction bases not matched to a gene: 1. The germline V gene sets CDR1 to SGHTA and CDR2 to FQGTGA. Library preparation used the immunoSEQ multiplex PCR assay. For the multiplex PCR, a mixture combining 60 forward primers for TCR Vbeta segments and 13 reverse primers for TCR Jbeta segments was used. The CDR3 region of rearranged TCR beta genes was amplified from genomic DNA with a multiplex PCR assay. Amplified TCR beta libraries were sequenced as 87-base-pair reads on the Illumina HiSeq System. Per the original workflow: A later analysis counted about 80 million unique TCR beta chains across the 666 repertoires, and 10 million to 11 million of these chains were shared by at least two donors. A nearest-neighbor algorithm error-corrected the raw reads and collapsed the reads into unique sequences, merging closely related sequences to remove PCR and sequencing errors. CDR3 sequences were aligned to IMGT reference sequences to assign V, D and J gene segments. For a sequence to be retained, at least a six-nucleotide match to both a V gene segment and a J gene segment was required. Rearrangements were called productive when the CDR3 lacked stop codons and stayed in frame with V and J; all others were non-productive. Following IMGT convention, CDR3 was defined as the stretch from the second conserved V-encoded cysteine up to the conserved J-encoded phenylalanine. The earlier analysis of approximately 590 of the donors excluded any sequence lacking an unambiguous match to a single V gene segment. In an earlier analysis of approximately 590 of the donors, a V segment was called functional when productive rearrangements were above 56.7%, and segregating when the standard deviation between donors exceeded 5%. A statistical classification framework was built to diagnose cytomegalovirus status from the catalog of TCR beta chain sequences. A later analysis assigned V and J genes by comparing TCR nucleotide sequences with IMGT/GENE-DB human TR gene sequences. In a later analysis, CDR3 sequences and most-parsimonious VDJ recombination scenarios were assigned using the TCRdist pipeline. In a later analysis, each TCR beta chain was defined by its CDR3 amino acid sequence together with its V-gene family, and reads without a unique V-gene family were excluded. In a later analysis, nearly 600 highly shared, low-generation-probability nucleotide sequences were removed to address suspected cross-contamination and a sequencing artifact. In a later analysis, a clonal expansion index for each public chain was calculated from normalized within-repertoire ranks of inferred template counts. In a later analysis, generation probabilities were computed using a VDJ recombination model fitted to out-of-frame rearrangements, and the results were checked against IGoR. Hypergeometric tests were used in a later analysis to score TCR-TCR, TCR-HLA and TCR-CMV co-occurrence, with a repertoire-size bias correction applied to the TCR pairs. False discovery rates were estimated in a later analysis by permuting HLA or CMV assignments 20 times. A later analysis grouped co-occurring TCRs with DBSCAN, adding TCRdist sequence similarity when clustering within HLA-allele-positive subsets. Co-occurrence clustering excluded repertoires with fewer than 30,000 or more than 120,000 public chains, plus five with anomalous nucleotide sharing. The table was pulled from immuneACCESS by TCRdb, which kept in-frame rearrangements only. Such tables lose some clones; where checked, under half of the loss comes from unresolved V genes, and the rest has no known cause. V, J and clone size were drawn from that table, and D and trimming were deduced from the DNA. Across this sample there are some 150,000 clones, with 77% seen only once. The ten largest clones represent nearly 4% of the sample.

The cohort comprised some 730 healthy bone marrow donors. At the time of sampling, all cohort members were nominally healthy, though unrecorded immune exposures were likely present. The donor tested CMV seronegative and was one of the 352 seronegative cohort members. A peripheral blood sample was collected from each donor, and TCR beta sequencing was performed on peripheral blood mononuclear cells. Genomic DNA was extracted from the blood cell samples with the Qiagen DNeasy Blood Extraction Kit. Worth noting for this clone: The target of this receptor is not known. There are no base qualities to consult, and no much larger clone falls within one base.

Sequencing was performed on PBMCs. The TCR originated in a male donor in good health and CMV-seronegative. This sequence uses TRBV7-3 and TRBJ2-2; 7 junctional bases match TRBD2. The CDR3 region has the sequence CASSLTSGANTGELFF. DNA sequence: TGTGCCAGCAGCTTAACGAGCGGGGCGAACACCGGGGAGCTGTTTTTT.